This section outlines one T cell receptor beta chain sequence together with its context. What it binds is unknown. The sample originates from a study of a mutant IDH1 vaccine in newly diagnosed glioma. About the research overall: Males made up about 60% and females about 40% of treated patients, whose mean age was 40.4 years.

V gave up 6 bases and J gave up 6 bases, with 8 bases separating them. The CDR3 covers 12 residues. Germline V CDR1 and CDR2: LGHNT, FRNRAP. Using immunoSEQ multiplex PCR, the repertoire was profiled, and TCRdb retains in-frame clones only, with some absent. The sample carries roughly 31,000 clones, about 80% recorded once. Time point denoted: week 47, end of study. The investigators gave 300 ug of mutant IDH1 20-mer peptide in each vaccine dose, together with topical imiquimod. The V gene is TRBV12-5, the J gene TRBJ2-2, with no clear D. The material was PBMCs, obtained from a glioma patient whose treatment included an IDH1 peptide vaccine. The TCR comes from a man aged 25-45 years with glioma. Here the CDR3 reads CASGRDSGELFF. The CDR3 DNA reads TGTGCTAGTGGAAGGGATTCCGGGGAGCTGTTTTTT.